This T cell receptor beta chain was observed in a study of Graves' ophthalmopathy and Graves' hyperthyroidism. The CDR3 runs 16 residues. CDR1 MNHEY and CDR2 SMNVEV come from the germline V gene (reference sequence). V lost 5 bases, J lost 0 bases, and 11 bases lay in between. Disease in donors with ophthalmopathy had moderate-to-severe activity, CAS ≥3, NOSPECS ≥4 and under 3 months' duration. RNA transcripts served as template for amplifying TCR beta CDR3 sequences. An initial RT-PCR round employing HTBI primers preceded a second-round multiplex PCR. From the multiplex PCR reads, TCRdb called clonotypes with MiXCR, one entry per CDR3 protein. The sample includes 500,000 to 800,000 distinct CDR3 sequences, about 38% of them seen just once.

The sample comprised peripheral blood. The chain joins TRBV27 to TRBJ1-6; D remains ambiguous. This clonotype was obtained from an adult man with Graves' ophthalmopathy. This CDR3 reads CASSPSVGSYNSPLHF. The CDR3 DNA sequence: TGTGCCAGCAGTCCCTCCGTAGGCTCCTATAATTCACCCCTCCACTTT.